This section outlines one T cell receptor beta chain sequence together with its context. The antigen remains undetermined. Selected positively for CCR7 and CD45RO-negative, naive CD8 cells excluded terminally differentiated effector memory CD45RA+ cells. These data come from a study of shared clonotypes between healthy human individuals. With 4 bases removed from V and 2 bases from J, the gap between germline ends came to 9 bases. CDR1 is LNHDA, CDR2 SQIVND, per germline (reference sequence). This CDR3 contains 13 residues. Each subset's genomic DNA was shared equally among a number of immunoSEQ plates. Libraries were prepared by immunoSEQ multiplex PCR; TCRdb keeps only in-frame clonotypes and omits some of them. The sample yields approximately 740,000 clones, 92% seen once. Whole-study results and caveats: Large depth notwithstanding, sorted-subset sequencing proved incomplete by rarefaction. Clonotype sharing across several donors was observed for around 5.1% of naive CD4 clonotypes. Naive subsets generally exceeded memory subsets in estimated richness.

This clonotype was obtained from a man under 40 in good health. The gene calls are TRBV19 and TRBJ2-7; D is possibly TRBD1 (6 bases). Sequenced material: naive CD8+ T cells sorted from blood. CDR3 protein: CASSTQGAYEQYF. The CDR3, as DNA: TGTGCCAGTAGTACACAGGGAGCCTACGAGCAGTACTTC. The full variable domain, with the rest looked up from reference TRBV19 and TRBJ2-7, is DGGITQSPKYLFRKEGQNVTLSCEQNLNHDAMYWYRQDPGQGLRLIYYSQIVNDFQKGDIAEGYSVSREKKESFPLTVTSAQKNPTAFYLCASSTQGAYEQYFGPGTRLTVT.